The present T cell receptor (beta chain) was sequenced within a study of blood T cell repertoires in COVID-19. The overall study: Italy, Spain and the United States were the sources of the convalescent and acute COVID-19 samples. PBMCs, B-cell-depleted T cells, or T cells were the source of the cDNA or gDNA that made up the material.

In the study's own analysis: Estimation of nucleated cell counts relied on the amplification of reference gene primers. TCRdb keeps only in-frame clones here, not all; method: immunoSEQ multiplex PCR. V and J calls and clone size are copied from that table; D and trimming were computed from the DNA. The sample contains around 150,000 clones, approximately 88% of which appear only once. Trimming took off 0 bases at V and 7 bases at J, with 10 bases between the two ends. The CDR3 is 13 residues long. Germline V gives CDR1 LGHDT, CDR2 YNNKEL (reference sequence). The TCR originated in a man aged 55-75 years with active or convalescent COVID-19. The source material was peripheral blood. This rearrangement joins TRBV3-1 (or the pseudogene TRBV3-2) to TRBJ2-7; D is unresolved. The CDR3 reads CASSQDPLPEQYF. The CDR3 DNA reads as TGTGCCAGCAGCCAAGATCCCCTCCCGGAGCAGTACTTC.